This TCR beta chain was obtained from a study of blood T cell repertoires in COVID-19. Turning to the study itself: COVID-19 samples from acute and convalescent phases originated in the United States, Italy and Spain. T cells, B-cell-depleted T cells, or PBMCs supplied cDNA or gDNA.

The CDR3 loop spans 16 amino acids. The germline CDR1 and CDR2 sequences are MNHNY and SVGAGI (reference sequence). Trimming shortened V by 0 bases and J by 8 bases, and 14 bases separated the two germline ends. This clone was observed once. As handled by the study authors: Reference gene primer amplification gave nucleated cell count estimates. This table comes from immunoSEQ multiplex PCR, and its TCRdb copy is limited to in-frame clones, with some not included. V and J calls and clone size follow that table, whereas D and trimming were derived from the DNA. In the table there are 250,000 to 350,000 clones, around 88% of which are singletons.

The source material was peripheral blood. This receptor was obtained from a woman aged 25 to 39 who had recovered from COVID-19. The J gene is TRBJ1-6, the V gene TRBV6-6; possible D gene TRBD1, 5 bases. CDR3 sequence (DNA): TGTGCCAGCAGTTACTCGTCAGGGTTGGCCCATTCACCCCTCCACTTT. Translation gives CASSYSSGLAHSPLHF.